This is a list of T cell receptor beta chains from one sample in a study of blood T cell repertoires in COVID-19. Clones were read by immunoSEQ multiplex PCR, and TCRdb kept only the in-frame ones, dropping some. The data hold about 180,000 clones, with approximately 87% observed a single time. The sample was peripheral blood. The receptors shown here come from a person aged 65-85 years with COVID-19, enrolled during active disease. The CDR3 runs from the conserved cysteine through the conserved F or W. A D gene is named only where the DNA matches it firmly. The listing skips clone size in some rows; elsewhere it reads once, few, many or a size class.

.	few	TRBJ1-6	TRBV5-1	CASSLGWLAGNNSPLHF	TGCGCCAGCAGCTTAGGTTGGCTCGCGGGCAATAATTCACCCCTCCACTTT
.	few	TRBJ1-5	TRBV5-1	CASSLFSGANQPQHF	TGCGCCAGCAGCTTGTTTTCAGGGGCCAATCAGCCCCAGCATTTT
TRBD1	.	TRBJ1-6	TRBV2	CASRGQVGSPLHF	TGTGCCAGCAGGGGACAGGTGGGTTCACCCCTCCACTTT
.	.	TRBJ2-7	TRBV4-1	CASSQGSYVGDEQYF	TGCGCCAGCAGCCAAGGTTCCTATGTCGGAGACGAGCAGTACTTC
.	.	TRBJ1-6	TRBV10-3	CAVGRENNSPLHF	TGTGCCGTAGGCCGGGAGAATAATTCACCCCTCCACTTT
.	.	TRBJ2-1	TRBV5-1	CASSPGSGEEQFF	TGCGCCAGCAGCCCGGGTTCGGGGGAAGAGCAGTTCTTC
TRBD2	.	TRBJ2-5	TRBV7-2	CASSSRISSGGWEVTQYF	TGTGCCAGCAGCTCAAGGATTTCTAGCGGGGGCTGGGAAGTCACCCAGTACTTC
.	.	TRBJ1-5	TRBV24-1	CATSDYRREQPQHF	TGTGCCACCAGTGATTATAGACGGGAACAGCCCCAGCATTTT
TRBD2	.	TRBJ2-2	TRBV9	CASSASGGFGGELFF	TGTGCCAGCAGCGCTAGCGGGGGGTTTGGCGGGGAGCTGTTTTTT
TRBD2	.	TRBJ2-1	TRBV10-3	CAINANGLAEGDEQFF	TGTGCCATCAATGCGAACGGACTAGCCGAAGGGGATGAGCAGTTCTTC
.	.	TRBJ2-7	TRBV4-3	CASSQQRTFPSYEQYF	TGCGCCAGCAGCCAACAAAGGACTTTTCCTTCCTACGAGCAGTACTTC
.	.	TRBJ1-1	TRBV7-3	CASSYARGTEAFF	TGTGCCAGCAGCTACGCCCGAGGCACTGAAGCTTTCTTT
.	.	TRBJ1-2	TRBV7-9	CASSLALSGYGYTF	TGTGCCAGCAGCTTAGCGCTTTCGGGTTATGGCTACACCTTC
.	once	TRBJ1-2	TRBV2	CASSDWTTYGYTF	TGTGCCAGCAGTGATTGGACAACCTATGGCTACACCTTC
TRBD1	.	TRBJ1-3	TRBV5-1	CASSLAAGGGNTIYF	TGCGCCAGCAGCTTGGCCGCAGGGGGCGGAAACACCATATATTTT
TRBD2	.	TRBJ2-3	TRBV4-1	CASSQAPLAGWDTQYF	TGCGCCAGCAGCCAAGCCCCCCTAGCGGGGTGGGATACGCAGTATTTT
TRBD1	.	TRBJ1-2	TRBV19	CASRPDRGRNYGYTF	TGTGCCAGTAGACCCGACAGGGGGCGGAACTATGGCTACACCTTC
.	.	TRBJ2-7	TRBV28	CASSLTTGIYEQYF	TGTGCCAGCAGTCTCACCACAGGGATCTACGAGCAGTACTTC
.	.	TRBJ2-7	TRBV9	CASSVGGGSDYEQYF	TGTGCCAGCAGCGTCGGTGGGGGCTCGGACTACGAGCAGTACTTC
TRBD1	once	TRBJ2-7	TRBV9	CASSVESGQGVGYEQYF	TGTGCCAGCAGCGTAGAGTCGGGACAGGGTGTGGGATACGAGCAGTACTTC
.	few	TRBJ1-5	TRBV7-3	CASSLGRRQPQHF	TGTGCCAGCAGCCTGGGCCGGAGGCAGCCCCAGCATTTT
.	.	TRBJ2-5	TRBV7-8	CASSAGETAPETQYF	TGTGCCAGCAGCGCAGGGGAGACAGCCCCAGAGACCCAGTACTTC
.	.	TRBJ1-5	TRBV7-2	CASSSGGEYQPQHF	TGTGCCAGCAGCTCCGGAGGGGAATATCAGCCCCAGCATTTT
.	.	TRBJ1-1	TRBV12-3/TRBV12-4	CASSLAGKAFF	TGTGCCAGCAGTTTAGCGGGCAAAGCTTTCTTT
TRBD1	.	TRBJ2-5	TRBV7-8	CASSPRTGSASSIGTQYF	TGTGCCAGCAGCCCCCGGACAGGGTCTGCATCCTCGATCGGGACCCAGTACTTC
.	.	TRBJ1-2	TRBV5-4	CASSLGINYGYTF	TGTGCCAGCAGCTTGGGTATTAACTATGGCTACACCTTC
TRBD1	medium-sized	TRBJ2-5	TRBV6-6	CASSYHPGQGEETQYF	TGTGCCAGCAGTTATCACCCGGGACAGGGAGAAGAGACCCAGTACTTC
.	.	TRBJ1-2	TRBV28	CASMRGFGSRGHGYTF	TGTGCCAGCATGCGAGGCTTCGGGTCCCGAGGTCATGGCTACACCTTC
.	.	TRBJ2-3	TRBV4-1	CASSRYRNPSTDTQYF	TGCGCCAGCAGCCGTTACAGGAACCCTAGCACAGATACGCAGTATTTT
.	.	TRBJ1-4	TRBV11-2	CASSFKQEKLFF	TGTGCCAGCAGCTTCAAACAGGAAAAACTGTTTTTT
TRBD2	few	TRBJ2-7	TRBV28	CASSSPLTSFEQYF	TGTGCCAGCAGTTCCCCCCTGACTAGCTTCGAGCAGTACTTC
.	.	TRBJ1-4	TRBV19	CASSTQGNEKLFF	TGTGCCAGTAGTACACAGGGTAATGAAAAACTGTTTTTT
TRBD1	.	TRBJ1-3	TRBV27	CASSSNRGSGNTIYF	TGTGCCAGCAGTTCTAACAGGGGGTCGGGAAACACCATATATTTT
TRBD1	many	TRBJ2-7	TRBV4-3	CASSQAPTGRYEQYF	TGCGCCAGCAGCCAAGCTCCGACAGGGCGTTACGAGCAGTACTTC
TRBD2	once	TRBJ2-7	TRBV10-2	CASSPAGGAGYEQYF	TGCGCCAGCAGCCCAGCCGGGGGGGCCGGTTACGAGCAGTACTTC
TRBD2	.	TRBJ2-7	TRBV28	CASSQMKSGSSYEQYF	TGTGCCAGCAGCCAGATGAAAAGCGGGAGCTCCTACGAGCAGTACTTC
TRBD1	once	TRBJ1-5	TRBV6-2/TRBV6-3	CASSYAPGRGQNQPQHF	TGTGCCAGCAGTTACGCCCCGGGTAGGGGACAGAATCAGCCCCAGCATTTT
TRBD2	.	TRBJ2-1	TRBV20-1	CSASSLAGVGNEQFF	TGCAGTGCTAGTTCGCTAGCGGGAGTTGGCAATGAGCAGTTCTTC
TRBD2	few	TRBJ2-1	TRBV6-2/TRBV6-3	CASSSGSSYNEQFF	TGTGCCAGCAGTAGCGGGAGCTCCTACAATGAGCAGTTCTTC
.	.	TRBJ1-6	TRBV13	CASTPQNAVNSPLHF	TGTGCCAGCACCCCCCAGAATGCGGTTAATTCACCCCTCCACTTT
.	.	TRBJ2-4	TRBV28	CASRFGGRENIQYF	TGTGCCAGCAGGTTCGGGGGGCGCGAAAACATTCAGTACTTC
.	few	TRBJ1-5	TRBV7-2	CASSLGSPGSSNQPQHF	TGTGCCAGCAGCTTAGGATCCCCAGGTTCTAGCAATCAGCCCCAGCATTTT
.	.	TRBJ2-6	TRBV9	CASSVPPGLLVGANVLTF	TGTGCCAGCAGCGTACCACCGGGACTGCTGGTTGGGGCCAACGTCCTGACTTTC
.	.	TRBJ1-2	TRBV29-1	CSVDSDSNYGYTF	TGCAGCGTTGACTCGGACAGTAACTATGGCTACACCTTC
.	.	TRBJ2-3	TRBV28	CASSLHEGRARVSTDTQYF	TGTGCCAGCAGTTTACACGAGGGTCGGGCGAGGGTTAGCACAGATACGCAGTATTTT
.	.	TRBJ2-3	TRBV3-1/TRBV3-2	CASSRLSGSDTQYF	TGTGCCAGCAGCCGTTTAAGCGGTTCAGATACGCAGTATTTT
.	.	TRBJ1-5	TRBV19	CASKVARNQPQHF	TGTGCCAGTAAGGTAGCCAGAAATCAGCCCCAGCATTTT
.	.	TRBJ1-5	TRBV6-5	CASSNRAQPQHF	TGTGCCAGCAGCAACAGGGCTCAGCCCCAGCATTTT
TRBD1	.	TRBJ2-1	TRBV6-4	CASSRDREINEQFF	TGTGCCAGTAGCCGGGACAGGGAGATCAATGAGCAGTTCTTC
TRBD2	once	TRBJ2-1	TRBV29-1	CSVERASGSIDEQFF	TGCAGCGTTGAAAGAGCTAGCGGGAGCATAGATGAGCAGTTCTTC
.	.	TRBJ2-1	TRBV4-2	CASSQDGLNEQFF	TGTGCCAGCAGCCAAGACGGACTTAATGAGCAGTTCTTC
TRBD2	.	TRBJ2-2	TRBV19	CASSILRTSGVSGTGELFF	TGTGCCAGTAGTATCTTAAGGACTAGCGGGGTTTCGGGCACCGGGGAGCTGTTTTTT
TRBD1	.	TRBJ2-7	TRBV28	CASSPRGRGSYEQYF	TGTGCCAGCAGTCCCAGGGGGCGGGGTTCCTACGAGCAGTACTTC
.	.	TRBJ2-7	TRBV27	CASSLSRLGTGKDYEQYF	TGTGCCAGCAGTTTATCGAGGCTGGGCACAGGGAAGGATTACGAGCAGTACTTC
.	.	TRBJ2-7	TRBV6-5	CASTPPHGSSYEQYF	TGTGCCAGCACCCCACCCCACGGGAGCTCCTACGAGCAGTACTTC